This T cell receptor (beta chain) emerged from a study of T cell responses to AZD1222 COVID-19 vaccine. Remarks on this clone: Its antigen is unidentified.

The study, taken as a whole, reports: Spike as a whole was targeted by vaccine-associated CD4 TCRs, dominant at 160-218 and 743-854. Nearly half of the spike-specific TCRs reportedly recognize variant regions that carry no mutations.

Trimming at V came to 3 bases and at J to 0 bases, leaving 11 bases not matched to a gene. Germline CDR1 reads SGHTA; CDR2 reads FQGNSA. CDR3 size: 19 residues. Data came from immunoSEQ multiplex PCR; TCRdb stores just in-frame clones and leaves some out. The table includes some 120,000 clones, 90% to 95% detected once. The material was peripheral blood, obtained on day 0 of AZD1222 vaccination. This clonotype was sampled from an adult in good health. The chain employs TRBV7-2 and TRBJ2-7; 13 bases fit TRBD2. The CDR3 protein is CASSLGELAGGGSSYEQYF. As DNA, the CDR3 is TGTGCCAGCAGCTTGGGGGAACTAGCGGGAGGGGGTAGCTCCTACGAGCAGTACTTC.